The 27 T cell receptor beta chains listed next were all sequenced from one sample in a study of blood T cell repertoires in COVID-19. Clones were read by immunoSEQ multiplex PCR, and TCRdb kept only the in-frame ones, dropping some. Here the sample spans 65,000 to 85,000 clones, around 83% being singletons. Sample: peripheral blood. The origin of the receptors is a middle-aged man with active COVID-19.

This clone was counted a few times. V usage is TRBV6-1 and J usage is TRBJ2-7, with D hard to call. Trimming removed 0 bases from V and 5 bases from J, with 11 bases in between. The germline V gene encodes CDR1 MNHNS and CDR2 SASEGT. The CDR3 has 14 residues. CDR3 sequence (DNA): TGTGCCAGCAGTGAAGCGGCCGAAGCGCACGAGCAGTACTTC. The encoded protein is CASSEAAEAHEQYF.

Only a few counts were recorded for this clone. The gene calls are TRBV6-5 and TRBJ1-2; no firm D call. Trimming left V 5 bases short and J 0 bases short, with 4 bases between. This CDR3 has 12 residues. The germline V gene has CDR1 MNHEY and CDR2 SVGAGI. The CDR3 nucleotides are TGTGCCAGCAGTACACCTAACTATGGCTACACCTTC. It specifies CASSTPNYGYTF.

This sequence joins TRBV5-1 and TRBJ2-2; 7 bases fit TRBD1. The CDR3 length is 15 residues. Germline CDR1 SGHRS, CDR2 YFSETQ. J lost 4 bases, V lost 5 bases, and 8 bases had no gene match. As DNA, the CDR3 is TGCGCCAGCAGGCTTGTAGGGGGCGGCACCGGGGAGCTGTTTTTT. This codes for CASRLVGGGTGELFF. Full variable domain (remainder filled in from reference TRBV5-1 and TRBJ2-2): KAGVTQTPRYLIKTRGQQVTLSCSPISGHRSVSWYQQTPGQGLQFLFEYFSETQRNKGNFPGRFSGRQFSNSRSEMNVSTLELGDSALYLCASRLVGGGTGELFFGEGSRLTVL.

The CDR3 DNA is TGCGCCAGCAGCTTGGGCGGGGGCCGGGGCAATGAGCAGTTCTTC. It translates to CASSLGGGRGNEQFF. J is TRBJ2-1 and V is TRBV5-1, with a possible D match to TRBD2 (7 bases). Between the trimmed V and J ends, which lost 0 bases and 6 bases, there was a span of 13 bases. The CDR3 has 15 residues. In germline, CDR1 is SGHRS, CDR2 YFSETQ.

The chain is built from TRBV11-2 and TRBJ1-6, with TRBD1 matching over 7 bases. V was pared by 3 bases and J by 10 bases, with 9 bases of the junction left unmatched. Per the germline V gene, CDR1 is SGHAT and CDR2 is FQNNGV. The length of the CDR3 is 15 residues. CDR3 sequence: CASSFPRGVGSPLHF. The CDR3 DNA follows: TGTGCCAGCAGCTTTCCCAGGGGGGTCGGCTCACCCCTCCACTTT.

DNA of the CDR3: TGTGCCAGCAGTACAGGGGGCGCAGGCAATCAGCCCCAGCATTTT. It translates to CASSTGGAGNQPQHF. V usage is TRBV6-2 or TRBV6-3 and J usage is TRBJ1-5; 9 bases are a match to TRBD1. Trimming took 5 bases from V and 2 from J; bases not matched to a gene: 4. Germline values: CDR1 MNHEY, CDR2 SVGEGT. This CDR3 spans 15 amino acids.

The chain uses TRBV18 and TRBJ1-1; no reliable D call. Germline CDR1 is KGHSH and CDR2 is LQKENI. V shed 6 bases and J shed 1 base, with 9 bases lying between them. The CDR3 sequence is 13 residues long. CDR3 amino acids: CASSPERNTEAFF. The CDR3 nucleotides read TGTGCCAGCTCCCCCGAGAGGAACACTGAAGCTTTCTTT.

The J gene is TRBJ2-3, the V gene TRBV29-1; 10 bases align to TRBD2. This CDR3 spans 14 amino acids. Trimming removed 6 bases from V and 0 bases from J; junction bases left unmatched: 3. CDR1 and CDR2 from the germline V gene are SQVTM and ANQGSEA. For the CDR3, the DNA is TGCAGCGTCGCTAGCGGGGGAAGCACAGATACGCAGTATTTT. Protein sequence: CSVASGGSTDTQYF.

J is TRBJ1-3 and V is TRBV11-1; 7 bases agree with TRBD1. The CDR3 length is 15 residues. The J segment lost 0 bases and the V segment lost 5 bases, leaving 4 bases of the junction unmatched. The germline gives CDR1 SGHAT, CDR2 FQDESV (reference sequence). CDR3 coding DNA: TGTGCCAGCAGCCGGGGACAGAGCTCTGGAAACACCATATATTTT. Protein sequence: CASSRGQSSGNTIYF.

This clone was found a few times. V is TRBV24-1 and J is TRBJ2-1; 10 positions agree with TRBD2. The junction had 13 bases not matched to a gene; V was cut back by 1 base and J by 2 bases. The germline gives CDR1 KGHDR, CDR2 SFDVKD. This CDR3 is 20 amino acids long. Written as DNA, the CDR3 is TGTGCCACCAGTGATTTCAAACCTAGCGGGAGTCCTTCTACCTACAATGAGCAGTTCTTC. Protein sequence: CATSDFKPSGSPSTYNEQFF.

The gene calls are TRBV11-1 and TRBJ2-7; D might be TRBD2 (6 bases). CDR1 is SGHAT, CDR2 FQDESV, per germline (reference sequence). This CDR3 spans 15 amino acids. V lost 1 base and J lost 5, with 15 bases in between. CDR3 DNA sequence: TGTGCCAGCAGCTTAGGCCCCGGGAGCGTCGACGAGCAGTACTTC. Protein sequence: CASSLGPGSVDEQYF.

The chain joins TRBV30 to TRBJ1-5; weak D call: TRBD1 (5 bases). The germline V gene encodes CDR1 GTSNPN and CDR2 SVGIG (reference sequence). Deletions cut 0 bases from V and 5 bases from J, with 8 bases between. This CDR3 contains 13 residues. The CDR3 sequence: CAWSVGGDQPQHF. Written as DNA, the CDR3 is TGTGCCTGGAGTGTGGGAGGGGATCAGCCCCAGCATTTT.

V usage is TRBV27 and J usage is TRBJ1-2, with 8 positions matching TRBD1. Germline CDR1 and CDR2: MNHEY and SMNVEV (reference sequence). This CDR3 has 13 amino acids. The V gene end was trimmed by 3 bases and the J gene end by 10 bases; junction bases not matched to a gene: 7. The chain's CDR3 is CASSFTGGSDYTF. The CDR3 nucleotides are TGTGCCAGCAGTTTTACAGGGGGGAGTGACTACACCTTC.

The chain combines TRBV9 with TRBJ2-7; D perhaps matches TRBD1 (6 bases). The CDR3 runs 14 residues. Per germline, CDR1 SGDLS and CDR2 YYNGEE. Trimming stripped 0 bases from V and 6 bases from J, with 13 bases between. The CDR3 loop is CASSVVDTGSEQYF. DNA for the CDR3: TGTGCCAGCAGCGTAGTTGACACAGGGTCCGAGCAGTACTTC.

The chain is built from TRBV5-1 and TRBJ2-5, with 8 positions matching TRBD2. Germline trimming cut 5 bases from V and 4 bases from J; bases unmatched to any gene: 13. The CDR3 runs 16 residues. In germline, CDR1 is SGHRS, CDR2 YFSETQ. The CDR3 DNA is TGCGCCAGCAGGGTCCGGCTAGCGGGTAGGGGAGAGACCCAGTACTTC. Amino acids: CASRVRLAGRGETQYF. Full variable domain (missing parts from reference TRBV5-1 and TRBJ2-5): KAGVTQTPRYLIKTRGQQVTLSCSPISGHRSVSWYQQTPGQGLQFLFEYFSETQRNKGNFPGRFSGRQFSNSRSEMNVSTLELGDSALYLCASRVRLAGRGETQYFGPGTRLLVL.

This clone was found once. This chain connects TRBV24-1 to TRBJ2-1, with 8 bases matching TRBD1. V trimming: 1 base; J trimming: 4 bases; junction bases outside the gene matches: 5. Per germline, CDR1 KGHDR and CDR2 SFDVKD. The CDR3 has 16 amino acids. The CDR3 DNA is TGTGCCACCAGTGATTTCGGACAGGGTGCTTACAATGAGCAGTTCTTC. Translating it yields CATSDFGQGAYNEQFF.

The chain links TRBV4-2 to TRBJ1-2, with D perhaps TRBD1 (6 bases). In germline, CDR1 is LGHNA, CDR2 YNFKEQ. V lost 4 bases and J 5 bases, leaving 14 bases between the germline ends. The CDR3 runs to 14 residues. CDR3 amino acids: CASSRWTETYGYTF. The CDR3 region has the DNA TGTGCCAGCAGCCGATGGACAGAGACATATGGCTACACCTTC.

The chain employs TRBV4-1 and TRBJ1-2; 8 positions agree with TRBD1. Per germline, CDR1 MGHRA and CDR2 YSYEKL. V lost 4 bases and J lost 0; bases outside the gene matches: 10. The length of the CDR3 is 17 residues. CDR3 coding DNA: TGCGCCAGCAGCCGGACAGGGATTATGGCATCTAACTATGGCTACACCTTC. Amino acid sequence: CASSRTGIMASNYGYTF.

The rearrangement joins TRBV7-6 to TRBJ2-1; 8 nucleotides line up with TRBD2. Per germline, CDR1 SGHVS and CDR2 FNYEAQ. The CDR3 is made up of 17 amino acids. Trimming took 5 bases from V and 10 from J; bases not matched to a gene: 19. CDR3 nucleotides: TGTGCCAGCAGCACCTCTCTCGTTGCGGGGGGCACGGGGGAGCAGTTCTTC. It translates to CASSTSLVAGGTGEQFF.

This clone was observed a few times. The CDR3 DNA reads as TGTGCCAGCAGTGACTTAATAGGACAGGCTAACTATGGCTACACCTTC. Translating it yields CASSDLIGQANYGYTF. This chain uses TRBV6-1 with TRBJ1-2; TRBD1 matches 7 bases. CDR1 MNHNS and CDR2 SASEGT come from the germline V gene. The CDR3 is 16 residues long. Trimming took 3 bases from V and 0 from J; bases not matched to a gene: 7.

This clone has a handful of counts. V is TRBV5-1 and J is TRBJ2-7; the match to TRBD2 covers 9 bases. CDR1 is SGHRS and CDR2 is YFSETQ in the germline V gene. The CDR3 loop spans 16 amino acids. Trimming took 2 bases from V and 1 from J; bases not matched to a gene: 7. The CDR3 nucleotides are TGCGCCAGCAGCTTTATTAGCGGGAGAGGGTCCTACGAGCAGTACTTC. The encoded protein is CASSFISGRGSYEQYF.

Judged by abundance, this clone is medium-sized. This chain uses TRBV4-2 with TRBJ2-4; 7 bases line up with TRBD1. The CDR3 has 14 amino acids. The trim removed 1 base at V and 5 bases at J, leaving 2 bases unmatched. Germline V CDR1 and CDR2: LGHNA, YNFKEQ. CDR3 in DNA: TGTGCCAGCAGCCAAGTAGGGACAGAAAACATTCAGTACTTC. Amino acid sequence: CASSQVGTENIQYF.

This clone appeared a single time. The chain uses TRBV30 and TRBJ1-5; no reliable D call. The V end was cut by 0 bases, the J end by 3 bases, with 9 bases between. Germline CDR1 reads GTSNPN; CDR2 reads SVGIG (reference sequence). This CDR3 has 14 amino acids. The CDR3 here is CAWSVPEANQPQHF. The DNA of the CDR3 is TGTGCCTGGAGTGTACCGGAGGCCAATCAGCCCCAGCATTTT.

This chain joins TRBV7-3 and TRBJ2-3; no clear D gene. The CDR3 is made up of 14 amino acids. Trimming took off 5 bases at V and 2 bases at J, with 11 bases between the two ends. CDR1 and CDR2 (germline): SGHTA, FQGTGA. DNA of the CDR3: TGTGCCAGCAGCCCCGCGTCCGACACAGATACGCAGTATTTT. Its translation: CASSPASDTDTQYF.

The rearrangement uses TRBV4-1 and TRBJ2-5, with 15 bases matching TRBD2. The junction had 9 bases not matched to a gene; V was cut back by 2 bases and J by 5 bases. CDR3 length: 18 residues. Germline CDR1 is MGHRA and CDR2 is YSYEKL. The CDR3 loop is CASSQWTSGGDSHETQYF. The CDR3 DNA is TGCGCCAGCAGCCAATGGACTAGCGGGGGGGACTCTCACGAGACCCAGTACTTC.

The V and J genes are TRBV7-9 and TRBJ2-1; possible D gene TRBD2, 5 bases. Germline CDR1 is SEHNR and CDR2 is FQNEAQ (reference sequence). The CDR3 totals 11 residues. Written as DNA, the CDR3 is TGTGCTTTCAATTGGGGAGATGAGCAGTTCTTC. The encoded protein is CAFNWGDEQFF. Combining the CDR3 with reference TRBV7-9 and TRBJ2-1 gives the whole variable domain DTGVSQNPRHKITKRGQNVTFRCDPISEHNRLYWYRQTLGQGPEFLTYFQNEAQLEKSRLLSDRFSAERPKGSFSTLEIQRTEQGDSAMYLCAFNWGDEQFFGPGTRLTVL.

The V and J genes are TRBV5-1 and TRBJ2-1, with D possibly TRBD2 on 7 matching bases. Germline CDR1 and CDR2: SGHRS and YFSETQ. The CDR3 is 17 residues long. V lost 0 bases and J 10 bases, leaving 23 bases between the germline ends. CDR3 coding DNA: TGCGCCAGCAGCTTGGTGCCTGGCGGGAGAATAGGGGGAGAGCAGTTCTTC. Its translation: CASSLVPGGRIGGEQFF.